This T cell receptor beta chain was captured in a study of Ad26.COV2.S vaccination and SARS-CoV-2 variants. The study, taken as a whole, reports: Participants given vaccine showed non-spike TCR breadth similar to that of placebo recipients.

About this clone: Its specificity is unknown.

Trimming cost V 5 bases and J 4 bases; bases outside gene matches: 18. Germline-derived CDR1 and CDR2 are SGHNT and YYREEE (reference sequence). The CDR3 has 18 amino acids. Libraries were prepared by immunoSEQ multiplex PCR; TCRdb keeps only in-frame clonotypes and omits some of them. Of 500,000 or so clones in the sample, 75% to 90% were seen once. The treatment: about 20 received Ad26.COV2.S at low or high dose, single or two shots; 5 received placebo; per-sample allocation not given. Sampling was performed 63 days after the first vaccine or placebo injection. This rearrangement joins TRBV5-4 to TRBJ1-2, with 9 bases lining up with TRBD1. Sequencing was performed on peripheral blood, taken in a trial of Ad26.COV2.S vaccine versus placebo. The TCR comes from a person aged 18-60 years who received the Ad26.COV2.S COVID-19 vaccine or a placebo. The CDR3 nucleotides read TGTGCCAGCAGACCGCCAGGACAGGGGCGGAGTGCTTCCTATGGCTACACCTTC. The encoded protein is CASRPPGQGRSASYGYTF. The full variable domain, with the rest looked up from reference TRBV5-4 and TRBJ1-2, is ETGVTQSPTHLIKTRGQQVTLRCSSQSGHNTVSWYQQALGQGPQFIFQYYREEENGRGNFPPRFSGLQFPNYSSELNVNALELDDSALYLCASRPPGQGRSASYGYTFGSGTRLTVV.